This T cell receptor beta chain was captured by sequencing in a study of blood T cell repertoires in COVID-19. The length of the CDR3 is 16 residues. Per the study methods: Counts of nucleated cells, estimated from reference gene primer amplification, were obtained. The data were produced by immunoSEQ multiplex PCR, yet TCRdb's version contains in-frame clones alone and is incomplete. For V, J and clone size, that table is used; D and trimming come from the DNA. This table has more than 450,000 clones, 87% appearing once. The source material was PBMCs or T cells enriched from blood (not recorded which). The chain has TRBV21-1 and TRBJ1-1; the table assigns TRBD1, which was not confirmed against the DNA. TRBV21-1 is shown as a pseudogene. The clonotype was recovered from a woman younger than 30 who had recovered from COVID-19. CDR3 region: CASLNTPPTGSTEAFF. CDR3 coding DNA: TGTGCCAGCTTAAATACCCCGCCGACAGGGAGCACTGAAGCTTTCTTT.